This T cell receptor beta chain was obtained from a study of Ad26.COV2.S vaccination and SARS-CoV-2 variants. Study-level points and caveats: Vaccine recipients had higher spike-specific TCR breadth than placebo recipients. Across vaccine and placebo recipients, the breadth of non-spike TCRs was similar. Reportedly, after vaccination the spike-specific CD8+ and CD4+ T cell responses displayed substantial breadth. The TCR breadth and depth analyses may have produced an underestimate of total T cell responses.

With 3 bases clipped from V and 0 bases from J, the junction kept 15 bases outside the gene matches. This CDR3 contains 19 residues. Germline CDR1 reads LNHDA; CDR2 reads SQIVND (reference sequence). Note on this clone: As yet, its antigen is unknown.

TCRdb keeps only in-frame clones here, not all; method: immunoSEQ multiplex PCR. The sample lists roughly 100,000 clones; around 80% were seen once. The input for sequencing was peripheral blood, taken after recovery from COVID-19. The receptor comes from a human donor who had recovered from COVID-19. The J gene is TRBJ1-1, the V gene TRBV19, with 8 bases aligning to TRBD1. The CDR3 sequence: CASSMYRGSSNSMNTEAFF. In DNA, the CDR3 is TGTGCCAGTAGTATGTACAGGGGGAGTAGTAATTCTATGAACACTGAAGCTTTCTTT. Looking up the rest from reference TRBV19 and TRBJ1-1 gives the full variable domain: DGGITQSPKYLFRKEGQNVTLSCEQNLNHDAMYWYRQDPGQGLRLIYYSQIVNDFQKGDIAEGYSVSREKKESFPLTVTSAQKNPTAFYLCASSMYRGSSNSMNTEAFFGQGTRLTVV.